The clone carrying this T cell receptor (beta chain) was found many times. What it recognizes is unknown. This sample is drawn from a study of T cells after yellow fever vaccination. A 5'RACE template-switching step, the method used to make TCR cDNA, added a universal primer site and UMIs. TCRdb reprocessed the 5' RACE reads via MiXCR and lists one record per CDR3 protein. Among more than 200,000 distinct CDR3 sequences listed, about 3.9% were seen once. Study outcomes and limitations: A minor fraction of clonotypes spanned both CD4 and CD8 compartments. Reappearance after the booster was seen for most primary-vaccination clones, at 95% to 97% CD4 and around 90% CD8.

Sequences were derived from PBMCs, sampled 15 days after the yellow fever booster vaccination. This receptor was obtained from a man aged 18 to 29 who received the YFV17D yellow fever vaccine.

The chain's CDR3 is CASSLFGTSGGRTDTQYF. The CDR3 coding sequence is TGCGCCAGCAGCTTGTTCGGGACTAGCGGGGGCCGCACAGATACGCAGTATTTT. This chain uses TRBV5-1 with TRBJ2-3; TRBD2 matches at 14 bases. This CDR3 has 18 residues. Germline assignment: CDR1 SGHRS and CDR2 YFSETQ. V trimming: 1 base; J trimming: 1 base; junction bases outside the gene matches: 5.